These 2 T cell receptor beta chains originate from one sample sequenced in a study of blood T cell repertoires in COVID-19. Method: immunoSEQ multiplex PCR; TCRdb's copy keeps in-frame clones and lacks some. The sample carries some 100,000 clones, 88% recorded once. The sample consisted of peripheral blood. The receptors shown here come from a woman aged 60-75 years with acute or convalescent COVID-19.

This clone was seen just once. CDR3 sequence: CASSTPPRGQGPALAFF. Written as DNA, the CDR3 is TGTGCCAGTAGTACCCCTCCGAGGGGACAGGGCCCGGCACTCGCTTTCTTT. This chain connects TRBV19 to TRBJ1-1; 9 nucleotides agree with TRBD1. V trimming: 4 bases; J trimming: 11 bases; junction bases outside the gene matches: 20. The germline gives CDR1 LNHDA, CDR2 SQIVND (reference sequence). The CDR3 runs 17 residues.

The gene calls are TRBV5-1 and TRBJ2-1, with TRBD1 matching 9 bases. J lost 7 bases, V lost 5 bases, and 10 bases had no gene match. The CDR3 has 15 residues. Germline-derived CDR1 and CDR2 are SGHRS and YFSETQ. This chain's CDR3 is CASSLSTGGVNEQFF. As DNA, the CDR3 is TGCGCCAGCAGTTTATCGACAGGGGGGGTAAATGAGCAGTTCTTC.